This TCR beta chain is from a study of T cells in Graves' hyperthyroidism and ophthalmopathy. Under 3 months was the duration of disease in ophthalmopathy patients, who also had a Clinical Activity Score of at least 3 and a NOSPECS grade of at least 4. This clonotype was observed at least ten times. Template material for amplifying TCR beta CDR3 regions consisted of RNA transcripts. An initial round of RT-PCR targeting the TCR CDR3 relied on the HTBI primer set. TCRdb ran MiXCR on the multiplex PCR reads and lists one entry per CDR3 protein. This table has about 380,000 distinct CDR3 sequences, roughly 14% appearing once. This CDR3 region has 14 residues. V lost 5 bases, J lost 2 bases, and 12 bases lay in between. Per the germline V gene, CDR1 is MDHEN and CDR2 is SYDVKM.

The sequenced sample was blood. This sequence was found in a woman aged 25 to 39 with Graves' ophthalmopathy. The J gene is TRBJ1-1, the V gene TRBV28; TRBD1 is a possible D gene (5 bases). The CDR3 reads CASSSHDRNTEAFF. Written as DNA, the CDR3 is TGTGCCAGCAGTAGCCATGACAGAAACACTGAAGCTTTCTTT.